Sequencing of this T cell receptor beta chain was carried out in a study of cytomegalovirus exposure and HLA in healthy donors (dated by TCRdb to the late 2010s). Regarding the study in general: An earlier analysis of about 560 of the donors reported around 280 Gb of sequence data and 117 million unique TCR beta sequences obtained from 180 million or so T cells. A later analysis re-analyzed previously published TCR beta repertoires from roughly 600 donors and added high-resolution HLA genotyping to study TCR occurrence patterns. An early release that covered 500 to 800 HLA-typed donors contained approximately 320 gigabases of sequencing data and approximately 85 million unique TCR sequences. The genetic ancestry cluster associated with self-reported Caucasian donors included around 76% of the 398 genotyped donors. In the later analysis, no new phenotypic data were used to find candidate immune exposures; instead, reliance was placed on TCR beta sequences and their occurrence across donors. Four to six DR-DQ haplotypes were handled as single units for association and clustering, since linkage in the cohort was strong. Along with the 666-subject first cohort, a separate validation cohort of 120 different subjects was used. Both class I and class II loci were covered by HLA typing, at four-digit resolution. All discovery cohort repertoires had been generated on a single sequencing platform. Typing coverage varied by locus: about 620-640 donors for A, B, C, DRB1 and DQB1; 522 for DQA1; 606 for DPA1; more than 450 for DPB1. An earlier analysis of a few hundred of the donors applied high-throughput TCR beta sequencing to assess whether each TCR beta V gene segment acted as functional or pseudogenic. Among some 410 genotyped donors of the cohort, an average of around 250,000 unique TCR beta nucleotide sequences was sequenced per donor, of which about 19% were non-productive. Using immunosequencing, the study profiled T cell repertoires from fewer than 850 subjects and related those repertoires to cytomegalovirus serostatus. Donor age, sex, ethnicity and CMV serostatus were compiled alongside the repertoire data. The study was designed to test whether signatures of past pathogen exposure could be identified by cataloging public T cell receptors. To predict cytomegalovirus infection status, the study brought together high-throughput TCR immunosequencing, statistical association of individual TCRs with disease status, and machine learning. In a later genetic analysis, genome-wide SNP genotypes for about 65% of the roughly 700 donors were used, and that subset was treated as a discovery cohort.

What the study reported, not specific to this receptor: Only TCR beta chains were sequenced in this cohort, and the absence of alpha or paired-chain data limited detectable features. According to the authors, the approach could potentially be generalized to other disease states and immunological phenotypes. A further reported finding was that TCR beta sequences accurately predicted the HLA-A and HLA-B alleles for most subjects in the first cohort. A later analysis found that TCR association rates varied across HLA loci, with DRB1 alleles showing the most associated TCRs and HLA-C alleles the fewest. An association between a missense DCLRE1C variant and V-gene and J-gene trimming of TCR beta chains was found in a later genetic analysis and replicated in an independent cohort. A later analysis found that most CMV-associated TCR beta chains appeared HLA-restricted, with HLA associations seemingly driven largely by CMV exposure. Roughly uniform sequencing depth across donors was assumed in presence/absence analyses, although this assumption may not hold. Several of the top co-occurrence clusters appeared to be linked to parvovirus B19, influenza, CMV and Epstein-Barr virus, according to a later analysis. According to a later genetic analysis, donors in an Asian-associated ancestry cluster had fewer N-insertions in productive TCRs than the approximately 650-donor mean. HLA typing was unavailable for some donors at each locus, so association tests used only the typed subset. An earlier analysis of some 590 of the donors showed that most TCR beta V segments appeared in productive rearrangements either about 90% or about 30% of the time, which broadly matched IMGT annotations. The classifier was reported to diagnose cytomegalovirus status with high specificity and sensitivity in both the original and validation cohorts. Because counts were too low, roughly 17 rarely observed V segments, including chromosome 9 orphons, were left out of the earlier analysis of approximately 580 of the donors. Strong co-occurrence of HLA alleles, especially DR and DQ, made assigning TCR associations to individual alleles difficult. Compared with equally common non-associated chains, HLA-associated TCR beta chains in a later analysis were more clonally expanded and had lower generation probabilities. The study gave a list of 150 to 200 TCR beta chains associated with cytomegalovirus. A group of highly shared sequence variants was considered likely to be a technical artifact of the sequencing pipeline. At a false discovery rate of 0.05, a later analysis linked approximately 18,000 TCR beta sequences to specific HLA alleles. Three of the identified cytomegalovirus-associated TCR beta chains were confirmed in vitro to be specific for cytomegalovirus antigens. CMV serostatus was the only immune exposure information available for the cohort. Correlated functional status among segregating V segments might reflect linkage disequilibrium, but an unknown experimental factor could not be ruled out. Because the 87-base-pair reads could not distinguish some IMGT-functional V segments, including TRBV6-2 and TRBV6-3, those segments were excluded. While some public TCRs were present in many individuals, most TCR sequences turned up only very rarely across donors.

The library relied on the immunoSEQ multiplex PCR assay. For the multiplex PCR, a mixture combining 60 forward primers for TCR Vbeta segments and 13 reverse primers for TCR Jbeta segments was used. The CDR3 region of rearranged TCR beta genes was amplified from genomic DNA by a multiplex PCR assay. The Illumina HiSeq System was used to sequence the amplified TCR beta libraries as 87-base-pair reads. The original pipeline was this. In a later analysis, around 80 million unique TCR beta chains were counted across the approximately 670 repertoires, and approximately 11 million of these chains were shared by at least two donors. Raw reads were error-corrected and collapsed into unique sequences by a nearest-neighbor algorithm in which closely related sequences were merged to remove PCR and sequencing errors. V, D and J gene segments were assigned by aligning CDR3 sequences to IMGT reference sequences. For a sequence to be retained, a match of at least six nucleotides to both a V gene segment and a J gene segment was required. Rearrangements were classified as productive when the CDR3 lacked stop codons and remained in frame with V and J, and all other rearrangements were classified as non-productive. CDR3 was defined according to IMGT convention as the region running from the second conserved V-encoded cysteine to the conserved J-encoded phenylalanine. The earlier analysis of about 590 of the donors excluded sequences that lacked an unambiguous match to a single V gene segment. An earlier analysis of 450 to 650 of the donors called V segments functional above 56.7% productive rearrangements and segregating when the between-donor standard deviation exceeded 5%. A statistical classification framework was developed to diagnose cytomegalovirus status using the catalog of TCR beta chain sequences. V and J gene assignment, in a later analysis, came from comparing TCR nucleotide sequences with IMGT/GENE-DB human TR gene sequences. Using the TCRdist pipeline, a later analysis assigned CDR3 sequences along with most-parsimonious VDJ recombination scenarios. In a later analysis, each TCR beta chain was defined by its CDR3 amino acid sequence together with its V-gene family, and reads lacking a unique V-gene family were excluded. As a way to deal with suspected cross-contamination and a sequencing artifact, a later analysis dropped 500 to 700 nucleotide sequences that were highly shared and had low generation probability. In a later analysis, a clonal expansion index was calculated for each public chain from normalized within-repertoire ranks of inferred template counts. Generation probabilities in a later analysis came from a VDJ recombination model fitted to out-of-frame rearrangements, and those results were checked against IGoR. In a later analysis, hypergeometric tests were used to score TCR-TCR, TCR-HLA and TCR-CMV co-occurrence, with a repertoire-size bias correction applied to TCR pairs. A later analysis estimated false discovery rates by permuting HLA or CMV assignments 20 times. A later analysis grouped co-occurring TCRs with DBSCAN, adding TCRdist sequence similarity when clustering within HLA-allele-positive subsets. Co-occurrence clustering excluded repertoires with fewer than 30,000 or more than 120,000 public chains, plus five with anomalous nucleotide sharing. The table was pulled from immuneACCESS by TCRdb, which kept in-frame rearrangements only. Such tables lose some clones; where checked, under half of the loss comes from unresolved V genes, and the rest has no known cause. V and J calls and clone size are as listed in that table; D and trimming were resolved from the DNA. The sample contains about 160,000 clones, roughly 79% of them found a single time. The biggest ten clones account for roughly 7.4% of the sample.

In total, 500 to 700 healthy bone marrow donors made up the cohort. All cohort members were sampled while nominally healthy, although unrecorded immune exposures were likely present. The donor was CMV seropositive and belonged to the group of around 300 seropositive cohort members. Every donor gave a peripheral blood sample, and the peripheral blood mononuclear cells from that sample were used for TCR beta sequencing. Genomic DNA was extracted from the blood cell samples with the Qiagen DNeasy Blood Extraction Kit. V has 5 bases trimmed and J has 6 bases trimmed; junction bases matching no gene number 11. The CDR3, cysteine through phenylalanine, is 15 amino acids long. Only the CDR3 part of the read is kept: 45 bases, read in frame from the first base. As encoded in the germline V gene (reference sequence), CDR1 is SEHNR while CDR2 is FQNEAQ. Concerning this clone: Its antigen is still unknown. No clone much larger than this one lies a single base away; base qualities are absent.

The rearranged segments are TRBV7-9 and TRBJ2-7, with 9 middle bases fitting TRBD1. Sequencing used PBMCs. This TCR was recovered from a male donor in good health and CMV-seropositive. The CDR3 amino acid sequence is: CASSHRRDRVFEQYF. The bases are TGTGCCAGCAGCCACCGCCGGGACAGGGTGTTCGAGCAGTACTTC.